This entry concerns a single T cell receptor beta chain. Deep-level assay runs were performed. Once extracted for a subset, genomic DNA was divided evenly among several immunoSEQ plates. For sorted subsets, roughly 210 ng DNA per replicate equaled roughly 29,000 T cell genomes. TCRdb's copy holds only in-frame clones and misses some; the assay was immunoSEQ multiplex PCR. The repertoire holds approximately 110,000 clones, 65% to 75% seen once, with under 30% in the top ten. This entry belongs to a study of shared clonotypes between healthy human individuals. The CDR3 is 14 residues long. V gave up 5 bases and J gave up 9 bases; unmatched junction bases: 5. Germline V gene data show CDR1 as MNHNY and CDR2 as SVGAGI (reference sequence).

The receptor was derived from a woman in her twenties or thirties in good health. The rearrangement links TRBV6-6 to TRBJ2-1; TRBD2 matches at 12 bases. The specimen was memory CD8+ T cells sorted from blood. Noted subset: CD45RO+ cells pooled with CCR7-negative TemRA cells. The CDR3 region is CASSPSGRAFEQFF. The DNA for the CDR3 is TGTGCCAGCAGTCCTAGCGGGAGGGCCTTTGAGCAGTTCTTC.